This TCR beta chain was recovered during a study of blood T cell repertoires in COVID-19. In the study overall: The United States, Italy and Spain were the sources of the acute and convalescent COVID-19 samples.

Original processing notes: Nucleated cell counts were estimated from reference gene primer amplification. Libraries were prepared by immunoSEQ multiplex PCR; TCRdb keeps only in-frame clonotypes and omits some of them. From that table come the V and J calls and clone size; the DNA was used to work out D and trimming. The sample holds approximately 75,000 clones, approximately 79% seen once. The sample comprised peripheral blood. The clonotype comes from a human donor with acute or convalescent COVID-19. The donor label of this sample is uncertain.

The CDR3 bases are TGTGCCAGCAGTTCCCTACCGTCTAGCGGGAGCGGGCGGGAGCAGTTCTTC. Amino acids: CASSSLPSSGSGREQFF. The chain links TRBV27 to TRBJ2-1; 10 bases are a match to TRBD2. Germline lookup yields CDR1 MNHEY and CDR2 SMNVEV (reference sequence). The CDR3 spans 17 residues. The V gene end was trimmed by 4 bases and the J gene end by 10 bases; junction bases not matched to a gene: 16.